The text below deals with one TCR beta chain. The antigen is undetermined. Germline values: CDR1 LNHDA, CDR2 SQIVND (reference sequence). The V end was cut by 2 bases, the J end by 10 bases, with 9 bases between. The CDR3 sequence is 13 residues long. Clones were sequenced by immunoSEQ multiplex PCR, and TCRdb holds only the in-frame ones, with some missing. Of about 140,000 clones listed, approximately 87% are singletons. Time point reported: baseline pretreatment blood. Treatment reported: 15 Gy SBRT to primary tumor, nephrectomy 4 weeks later. After SBRT, blood was collected at 2 and 4 weeks, plus baseline. Clear cell pathology was present in this patient's renal cell carcinoma. The sample belongs to a study of radiation and T cells in renal cell carcinoma. Turning to the study itself: Nephrectomy followed 15 Gy stereotactic body radiation by 4 weeks. Study observations and caveats: Baseline intratumoral clonotype presence is unknown without pretreatment biopsies.

This TCR was recovered from a woman aged 50 to 65 with renal cell carcinoma. The material was blood, obtained from a patient whose treatment included radiotherapy and nephrectomy. This chain joins TRBV19 and TRBJ2-6, with D unresolved. CDR3 sequence reads: CASSIQPANVLTF. CDR3 sequence (DNA): TGTGCCAGTAGTATACAACCGGCTAACGTCCTGACTTTC.